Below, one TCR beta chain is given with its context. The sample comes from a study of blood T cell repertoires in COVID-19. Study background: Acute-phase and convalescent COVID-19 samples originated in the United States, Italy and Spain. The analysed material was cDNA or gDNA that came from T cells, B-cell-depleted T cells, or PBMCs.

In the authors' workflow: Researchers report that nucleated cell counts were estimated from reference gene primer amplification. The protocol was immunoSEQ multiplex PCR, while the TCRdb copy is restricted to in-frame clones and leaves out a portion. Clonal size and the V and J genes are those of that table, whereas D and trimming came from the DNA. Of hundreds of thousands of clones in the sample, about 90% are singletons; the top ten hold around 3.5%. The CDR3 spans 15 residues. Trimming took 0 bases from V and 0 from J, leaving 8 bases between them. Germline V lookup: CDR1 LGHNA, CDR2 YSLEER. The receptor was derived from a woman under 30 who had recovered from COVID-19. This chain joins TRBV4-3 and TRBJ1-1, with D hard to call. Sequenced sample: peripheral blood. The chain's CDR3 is CASSQDMRLNTEAFF. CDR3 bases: TGCGCCAGCAGCCAAGATATGCGCCTGAACACTGAAGCTTTCTTT.